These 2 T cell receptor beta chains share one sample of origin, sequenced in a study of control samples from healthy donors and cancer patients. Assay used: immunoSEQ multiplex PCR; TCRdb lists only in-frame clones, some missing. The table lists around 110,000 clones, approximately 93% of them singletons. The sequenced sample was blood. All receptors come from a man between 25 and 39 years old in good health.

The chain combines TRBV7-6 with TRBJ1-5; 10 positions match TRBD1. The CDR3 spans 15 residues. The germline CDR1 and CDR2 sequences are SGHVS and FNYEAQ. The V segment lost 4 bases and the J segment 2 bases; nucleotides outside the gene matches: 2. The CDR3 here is CASSSTGGGNQPQHF. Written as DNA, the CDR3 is TGTGCCAGCAGCTCGACAGGGGGCGGCAATCAGCCCCAGCATTTT.

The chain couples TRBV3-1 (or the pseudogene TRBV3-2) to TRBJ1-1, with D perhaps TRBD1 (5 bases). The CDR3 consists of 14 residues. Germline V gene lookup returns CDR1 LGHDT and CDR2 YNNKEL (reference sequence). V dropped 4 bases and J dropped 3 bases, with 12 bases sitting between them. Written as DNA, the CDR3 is TGTGCCAGCAGCCGCCGGGGCCTGGACACTGAAGCTTTCTTT. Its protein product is CASSRRGLDTEAFF.